Listed below are T cell receptor beta chains from one sample, sequenced in a study of T cells after yellow fever vaccination. One entry per CDR3 protein results from TCRdb running MiXCR on the 5' RACE reads. The table has under 80,000 distinct CDR3 sequences, 7.4% seen once. This specimen consisted of CD8+ T cells sorted from PBMCs, obtained 15 days after the yellow fever booster vaccination. The receptors shown here come from a man aged 30-40 years who received the YFV17D yellow fever vaccine. CDR3s include the opening cysteine and the closing phenylalanine or tryptophan. D genes are given only for firm matches. Not every row has a clone size; where given, it reads once, few, many or a size class.

cdr3_aa	cdr3_nt	clone_size	v_call	j_call	d_call
CSALTGNGYTF	TGCAGTGCGCTTACAGGGAATGGCTACACCTTC	many	TRBV20-1	TRBJ1-2	NA
CASSPTAGDTQYF	TGTGCCAGCAGCCCGACAGCAGGAGATACGCAGTATTTT	many	TRBV27	TRBJ2-3	NA
CSASTGGAQQYF	TGCAGTGCTTCAACCGGGGGAGCCCAGCAGTACTTC	many	TRBV20-1	TRBJ2-7	NA
CSAPLAGGGELFF	TGCAGTGCCCCATTAGCAGGCGGCGGGGAGCTGTTTTTT	many	TRBV20-1	TRBJ2-2	NA
CASSLDGGAGNEQFF	TGTGCCAGCAGCTTAGACGGGGGGGCGGGTAATGAGCAGTTCTTC	many	TRBV7-6	TRBJ2-1	TRBD2
CASSAWDRVFEQYF	TGTGCCAGTAGTGCGTGGGACAGGGTTTTCGAGCAGTACTTC	many	TRBV19	TRBJ2-7	TRBD1
CASSYPPSEQFF	TGTGCCAGCAGTTACCCGCCTAGTGAGCAGTTCTTC	many	TRBV6-2/TRBV6-3	TRBJ2-1	NA
CASSLEGELFF	TGTGCCAGCAGCTTGGAGGGGGAGCTGTTTTTT	many	TRBV12-3/TRBV12-4	TRBJ2-2	NA
CATSDLHWTWWGYTF	TGTGCCACCAGTGATTTGCATTGGACCTGGTGGGGCTACACCTTC	NA	TRBV24-1	TRBJ1-2	NA
CASSYSEGPSTGELFF	TGTGCCAGCAGTTATTCCGAGGGACCTAGCACCGGGGAGCTGTTTTTT	few	TRBV6-9	TRBJ2-2	NA
CAYSLGGSYNEQFF	TGTGCCTACTCCCTCGGTGGTTCCTACAATGAGCAGTTCTTC	NA	TRBV30	TRBJ2-1	NA
CASSLGRVGTEAFF	TGCGCCAGCAGCTTGGGCAGGGTGGGCACTGAAGCTTTCTTT	many	TRBV5-1	TRBJ1-1	NA
CASSDSRGQATEAFF	TGTGCCAGCAGCGATAGCAGGGGGCAGGCCACTGAAGCTTTCTTT	many	TRBV7-9	TRBJ1-1	TRBD1
CASSDSGGPPFHEQYF	TGTGCCAGCAGTGATTCAGGGGGTCCTCCTTTCCACGAGCAGTACTTC	many	TRBV2	TRBJ2-7	TRBD1
CSVEVRDGLNEQFF	TGCAGCGTTGAGGTCCGGGACGGACTCAATGAGCAGTTCTTC	many	TRBV29-1	TRBJ2-1	NA
CASSIDDGLSKQPQHF	TGTGCCAGTAGTATAGATGACGGGCTTAGCAAGCAGCCCCAGCATTTT	once	TRBV19	TRBJ1-5	NA
CASSLLAGVETQYF	TGTGCCAGCAGTTTGCTAGCGGGAGTTGAGACCCAGTACTTC	many	TRBV28	TRBJ2-5	TRBD2
CASSLSQTYGELFF	TGTGCCAGCAGTTTATCGCAAACTTACGGGGAGCTGTTTTTT	many	TRBV27	TRBJ2-2	NA
CASSQGGNIQYF	TGCGCCAGCAGCCAAGGGGGAAACATTCAGTACTTC	many	TRBV4-1	TRBJ2-4	NA
CASSSDRGINEKLFF	TGTGCCAGCAGCTCCGACAGGGGTATTAATGAAAAACTGTTTTTT	many	TRBV7-9	TRBJ1-4	TRBD1
CASSVGPPNTEAFF	TGTGCCAGCAGCGTAGGTCCGCCTAACACTGAAGCTTTCTTT	many	TRBV9	TRBJ1-1	NA
CASSLGTSWGYEQYF	TGTGCCAGCAGCTTAGGGACTTCCTGGGGCTACGAGCAGTACTTC	many	TRBV5-6	TRBJ2-7	NA
CASSPETGFDEQFF	TGTGCCAGCAGCCCAGAGACAGGGTTCGATGAGCAGTTCTTC	many	TRBV7-9	TRBJ2-1	TRBD1
CASSYGTSGMGEQFF	TGTGCCAGCAGTTATGGGACTAGCGGGATGGGTGAGCAGTTCTTC	many	TRBV6-5	TRBJ2-1	TRBD2
CASSLGQGGVKEAFF	TGCGCCAGCAGCCTCGGACAGGGGGGCGTTAAGGAAGCTTTCTTT	many	TRBV4-1	TRBJ1-1	TRBD1
CASSGSSGGYNEQFF	TGTGCCAGCAGCGGCTCCAGTGGGGGCTACAATGAGCAGTTCTTC	many	TRBV9	TRBJ2-1	NA
CASSPIAGGPYNEQFF	TGTGCCAGCAGCCCAATAGCGGGAGGGCCCTACAATGAGCAGTTCTTC	few	TRBV9	TRBJ2-1	TRBD2
CSVEDHAFHVGNPRPQHF	TGCAGCGTTGAAGATCATGCTTTCCATGTGGGCAACCCTCGGCCCCAGCATTTT	many	TRBV29-1	TRBJ1-5	NA
CASSHVADTQYF	TGCGCCAGCAGCCACGTAGCGGATACGCAGTATTTT	many	TRBV4-3	TRBJ2-3	NA
CSALTGEGEQFF	TGCAGCGCATTGACAGGGGAGGGGGAGCAGTTCTTC	many	TRBV29-1	TRBJ2-1	NA
CASSQAYSGTGNQPQHF	TGCGCCAGCAGCCAAGCTTACTCCGGGACAGGCAATCAGCCCCAGCATTTT	many	TRBV4-3	TRBJ1-5	TRBD1
CSARDAGNTGELFF	TGCAGTGCTAGAGATGCGGGGAACACCGGGGAGCTGTTTTTT	many	TRBV20-1	TRBJ2-2	NA
CASSQAGGSITDTQYF	TGTGCCAGCAGCCAGGCGGGGGGATCCATCACAGATACGCAGTATTTT	many	TRBV9	TRBJ2-3	TRBD2
CASGTPNNEQFF	TGTGCCAGCGGGACTCCTAACAATGAGCAGTTCTTC	NA	TRBV12-3/TRBV12-4	TRBJ2-1	NA
CSARQGIPTDTQYF	TGCAGTGCTAGACAGGGAATTCCCACAGATACGCAGTATTTT	many	TRBV20-1	TRBJ2-3	NA
CASSKGSGGARETQYF	TGCGCCAGCAGTAAAGGATCAGGGGGCGCGCGGGAGACCCAGTACTTC	few	TRBV5-1	TRBJ2-5	TRBD1
CASSTTGGPYTDTQYF	TGTGCCAGCAGCACTACCGGGGGGCCGTACACAGATACGCAGTATTTT	many	TRBV9	TRBJ2-3	NA
CASSSTGGGEQYF	TGTGCCAGCAGTTCGACAGGGGGCGGCGAGCAGTACTTC	many	TRBV2	TRBJ2-7	TRBD1
CASGSPEVPNTGELFF	TGTGCCTCCGGGTCCCCCGAGGTGCCAAACACCGGGGAGCTGTTTTTT	NA	TRBV30	TRBJ2-2	NA
CASSFGTSGRSSYNEQFF	TGTGCCAGCAGCTTCGGGACTAGCGGGAGGAGCTCCTACAATGAGCAGTTCTTC	many	TRBV11-2	TRBJ2-1	TRBD2
CSVVDRHSGSIYEQYF	TGCAGCGTTGTCGACCGACATAGCGGGTCTATTTACGAGCAGTACTTC	few	TRBV29-1	TRBJ2-7	TRBD2
CASSARTSVYNEQFF	TGCGCCAGCAGCGCCAGGACTAGCGTATACAATGAGCAGTTCTTC	many	TRBV5-1	TRBJ2-1	TRBD2
CASSLLTIKQETQYF	TGTGCCAGCAGCCTTCTGACGATAAAACAAGAGACCCAGTACTTC	many	TRBV7-6	TRBJ2-5	NA
CASSFSGSEQYF	TGTGCCAGCAGTTTCAGCGGGAGCGAGCAGTACTTC	many	TRBV12-3/TRBV12-4	TRBJ2-7	TRBD2
CASSVALAPNEQFF	TGTGCCAGCAGCGTAGCGCTAGCGCCAAATGAGCAGTTCTTC	many	TRBV9	TRBJ2-1	NA
CATKTGENTEAFF	TGTGCCACCAAGACAGGGGAGAACACTGAAGCTTTCTTT	many	TRBV10-3	TRBJ1-1	TRBD1
CAAEDGGRGTQYF	TGTGCCGCGGAGGACGGAGGGAGGGGGACCCAGTACTTC	many	TRBV2	TRBJ2-5	TRBD2